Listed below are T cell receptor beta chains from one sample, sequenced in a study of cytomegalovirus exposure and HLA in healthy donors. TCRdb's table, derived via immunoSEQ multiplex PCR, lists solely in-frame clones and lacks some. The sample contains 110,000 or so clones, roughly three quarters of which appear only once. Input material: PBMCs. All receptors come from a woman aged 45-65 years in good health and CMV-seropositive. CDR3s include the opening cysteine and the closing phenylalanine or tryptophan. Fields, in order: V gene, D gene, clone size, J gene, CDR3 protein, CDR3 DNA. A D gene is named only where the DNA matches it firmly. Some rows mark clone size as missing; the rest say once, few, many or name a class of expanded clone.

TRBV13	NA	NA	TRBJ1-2	CASSLEGDTGTGYTF	TGTGCCAGCAGCTTAGAAGGGGACACGGGGACGGGCTACACCTTC
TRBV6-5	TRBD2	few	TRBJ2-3	CAGLAGVTDTQYF	TGTGCCGGTCTGGCGGGGGTGACAGATACGCAGTATTTT
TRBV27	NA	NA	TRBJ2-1	CASSSGFNEQFF	TGTGCCAGCAGTTCAGGGTTCAATGAGCAGTTCTTC
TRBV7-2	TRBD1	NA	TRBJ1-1	CASTYRGNTEAFF	TGTGCCAGCACGTACAGGGGGAACACTGAAGCTTTCTTT
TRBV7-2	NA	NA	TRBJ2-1	CASSLGREWDGEQFF	TGTGCCAGCAGCTTAGGCAGGGAATGGGATGGTGAGCAGTTCTTC
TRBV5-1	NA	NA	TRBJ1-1	CASSLAQGPNTEAFF	TGCGCCAGCAGCTTGGCGCAGGGCCCGAACACTGAAGCTTTCTTT
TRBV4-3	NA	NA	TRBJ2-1	CASSQDRPFYNEQFF	TGCGCCAGCAGCCAGGACAGACCCTTCTACAATGAGCAGTTCTTC
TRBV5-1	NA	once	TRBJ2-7	CASSLQGSYEQYF	TGCGCCAGCAGCTTACAGGGATCCTACGAGCAGTACTTC
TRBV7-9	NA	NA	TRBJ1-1	CASSLGQVVGTEAFF	TGTGCCAGCAGCTTGGGGCAGGTTGTAGGCACTGAAGCTTTCTTT
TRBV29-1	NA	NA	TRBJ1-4	CSVSRDQGEKLFF	TGCAGCGTTTCCCGGGACCAGGGGGAAAAACTGTTTTTT
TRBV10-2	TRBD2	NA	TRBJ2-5	CASSETRLAETQYF	TGCGCCAGCAGTGAGACGAGACTAGCCGAGACCCAGTACTTC
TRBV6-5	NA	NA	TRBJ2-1	CAIRGAIDDNEQFF	TGTGCCATCCGGGGAGCTATAGATGACAATGAGCAGTTCTTC
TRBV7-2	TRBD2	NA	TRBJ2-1	CASSLEGTSGHNEQFF	TGTGCCAGCAGCTTAGAGGGGACTAGCGGGCACAATGAGCAGTTCTTC
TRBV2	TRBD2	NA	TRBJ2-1	CASTIPGGSSYNEQFF	TGTGCCAGTACCATACCGGGCGGGAGCTCCTACAATGAGCAGTTCTTC
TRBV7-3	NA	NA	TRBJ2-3	CASSSLEGADTQYF	TGTGCCAGCAGCTCCCTCGAGGGCGCAGATACGCAGTATTTT
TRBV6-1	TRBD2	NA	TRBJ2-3	CASSVPGRTSGIPDTQYF	TGTGCCAGCAGTGTCCCGGGGAGGACTAGCGGGATCCCAGATACGCAGTATTTT
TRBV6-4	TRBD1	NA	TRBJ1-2	CASTTGGNCYTF	TGTGCCAGCACTACAGGGGGCAATTGCTACACCTTC
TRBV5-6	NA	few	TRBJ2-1	CASSTLAGYNEQFF	TGTGCCAGCAGCACCCTGGCAGGGTACAATGAGCAGTTCTTC
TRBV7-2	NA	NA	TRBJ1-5	CASSLSSVNQPQHF	TGTGCCAGCAGCTTATCATCGGTAAACCAGCCCCAGCATTTT
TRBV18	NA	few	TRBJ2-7	CASSDTGGPSGKQYF	TGTGCCAGCTCAGATACAGGGGGGCCTAGCGGGAAGCAGTACTTC
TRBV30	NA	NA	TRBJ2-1	CAWKAFLERAFEQFF	TGTGCCTGGAAGGCCTTCCTGGAGAGGGCTTTCGAGCAGTTCTTC
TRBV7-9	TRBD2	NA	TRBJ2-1	CASSPLAGPSYNEQFF	TGTGCCAGCAGCCCCCTAGCGGGACCGTCCTACAATGAGCAGTTCTTC
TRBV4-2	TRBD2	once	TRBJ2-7	CASSQGLAGTYEQYF	TGTGCCAGCAGCCAGGGACTAGCGGGGACCTACGAGCAGTACTTC
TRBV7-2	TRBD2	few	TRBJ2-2	CASSLKGPRLAGGELFF	TGTGCCAGCAGCTTAAAGGGTCCTCGACTAGCGGGTGGGGAGCTGTTTTTT
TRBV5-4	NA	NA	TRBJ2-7	CASSTGLSYEQYF	TGTGCCAGCAGCACTGGACTATCCTACGAGCAGTACTTC
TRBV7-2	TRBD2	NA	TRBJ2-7	CASSGASGSYEQYF	TGTGCCAGCAGCGGAGCTAGCGGTTCCTACGAGCAGTACTTC